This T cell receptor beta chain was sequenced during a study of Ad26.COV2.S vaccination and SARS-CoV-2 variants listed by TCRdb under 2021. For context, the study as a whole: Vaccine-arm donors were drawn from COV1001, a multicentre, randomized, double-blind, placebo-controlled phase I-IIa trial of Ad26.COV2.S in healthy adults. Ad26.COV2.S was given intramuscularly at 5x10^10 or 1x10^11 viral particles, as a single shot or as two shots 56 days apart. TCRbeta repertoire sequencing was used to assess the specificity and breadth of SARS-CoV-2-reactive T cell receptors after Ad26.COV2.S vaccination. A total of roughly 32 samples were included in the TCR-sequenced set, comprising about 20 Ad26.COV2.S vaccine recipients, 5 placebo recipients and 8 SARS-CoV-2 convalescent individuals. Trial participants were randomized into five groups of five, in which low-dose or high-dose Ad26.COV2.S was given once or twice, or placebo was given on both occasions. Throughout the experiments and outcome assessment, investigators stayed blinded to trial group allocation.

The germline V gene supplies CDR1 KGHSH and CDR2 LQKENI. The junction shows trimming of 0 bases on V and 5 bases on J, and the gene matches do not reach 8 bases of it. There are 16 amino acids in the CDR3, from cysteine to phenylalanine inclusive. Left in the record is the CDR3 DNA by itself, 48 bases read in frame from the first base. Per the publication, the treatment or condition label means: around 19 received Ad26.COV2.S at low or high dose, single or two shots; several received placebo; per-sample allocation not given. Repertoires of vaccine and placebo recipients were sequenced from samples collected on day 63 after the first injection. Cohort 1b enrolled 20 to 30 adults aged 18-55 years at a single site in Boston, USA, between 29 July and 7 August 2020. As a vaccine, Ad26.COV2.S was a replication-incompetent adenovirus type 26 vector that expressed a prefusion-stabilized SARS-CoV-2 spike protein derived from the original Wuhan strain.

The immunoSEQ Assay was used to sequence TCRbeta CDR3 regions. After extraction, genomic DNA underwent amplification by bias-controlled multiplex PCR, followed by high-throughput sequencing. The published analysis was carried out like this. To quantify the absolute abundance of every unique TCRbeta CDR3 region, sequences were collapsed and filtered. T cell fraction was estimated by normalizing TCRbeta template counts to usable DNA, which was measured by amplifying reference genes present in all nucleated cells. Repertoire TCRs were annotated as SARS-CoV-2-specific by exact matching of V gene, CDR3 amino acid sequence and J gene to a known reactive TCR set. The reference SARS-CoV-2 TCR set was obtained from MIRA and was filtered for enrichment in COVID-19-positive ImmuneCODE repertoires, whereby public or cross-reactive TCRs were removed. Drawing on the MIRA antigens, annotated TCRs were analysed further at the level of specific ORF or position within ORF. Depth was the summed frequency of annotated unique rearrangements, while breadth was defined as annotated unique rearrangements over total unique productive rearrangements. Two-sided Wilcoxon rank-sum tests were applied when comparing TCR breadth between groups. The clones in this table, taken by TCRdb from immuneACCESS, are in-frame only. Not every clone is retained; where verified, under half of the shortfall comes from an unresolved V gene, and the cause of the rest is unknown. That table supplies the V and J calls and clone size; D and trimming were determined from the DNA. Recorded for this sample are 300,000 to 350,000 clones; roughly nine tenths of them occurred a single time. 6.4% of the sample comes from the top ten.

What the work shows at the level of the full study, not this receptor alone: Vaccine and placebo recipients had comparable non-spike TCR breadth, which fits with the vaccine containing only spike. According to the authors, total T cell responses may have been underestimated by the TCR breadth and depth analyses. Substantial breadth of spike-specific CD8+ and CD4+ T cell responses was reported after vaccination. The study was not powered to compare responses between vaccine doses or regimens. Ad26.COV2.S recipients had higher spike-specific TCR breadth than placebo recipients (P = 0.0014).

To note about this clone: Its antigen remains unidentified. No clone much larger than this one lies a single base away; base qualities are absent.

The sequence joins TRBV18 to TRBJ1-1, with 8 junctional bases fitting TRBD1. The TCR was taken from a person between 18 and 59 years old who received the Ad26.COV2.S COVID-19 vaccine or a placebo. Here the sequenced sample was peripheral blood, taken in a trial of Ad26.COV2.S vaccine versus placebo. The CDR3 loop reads CASSPPAGGVRTEAFF. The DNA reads TGTGCCAGCTCACCACCGGCAGGGGGCGTGAGGACTGAAGCTTTCTTT.